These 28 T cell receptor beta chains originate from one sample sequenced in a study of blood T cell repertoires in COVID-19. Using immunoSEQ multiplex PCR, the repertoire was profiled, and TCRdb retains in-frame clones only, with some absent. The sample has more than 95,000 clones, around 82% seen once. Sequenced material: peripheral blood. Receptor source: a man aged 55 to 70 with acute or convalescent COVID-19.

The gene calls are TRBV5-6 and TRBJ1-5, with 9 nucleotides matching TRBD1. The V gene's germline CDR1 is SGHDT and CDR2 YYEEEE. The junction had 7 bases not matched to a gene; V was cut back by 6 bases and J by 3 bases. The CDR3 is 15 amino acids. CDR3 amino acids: CASMDWDRDNQPQHF. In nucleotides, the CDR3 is TGTGCCAGCATGGATTGGGACAGGGACAATCAGCCCCAGCATTTT.

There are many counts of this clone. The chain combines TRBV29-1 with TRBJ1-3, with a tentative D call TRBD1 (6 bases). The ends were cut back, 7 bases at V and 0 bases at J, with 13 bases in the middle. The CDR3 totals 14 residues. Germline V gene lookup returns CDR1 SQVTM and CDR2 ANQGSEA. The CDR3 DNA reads TGCAGCGCGACTGGACAGACCTCTGGAAACACCATATATTTT. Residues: CSATGQTSGNTIYF.

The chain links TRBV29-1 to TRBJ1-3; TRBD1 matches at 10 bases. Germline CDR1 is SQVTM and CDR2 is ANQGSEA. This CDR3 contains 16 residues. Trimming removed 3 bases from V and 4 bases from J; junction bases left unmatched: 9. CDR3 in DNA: TGCAGCGTTGAGCCTGCCGGGACAGGGGCAGGAAACACCATATATTTT. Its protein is CSVEPAGTGAGNTIYF.

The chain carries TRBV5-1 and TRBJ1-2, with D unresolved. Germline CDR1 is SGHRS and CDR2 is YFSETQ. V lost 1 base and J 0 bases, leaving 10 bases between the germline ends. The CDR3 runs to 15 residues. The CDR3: CASSLTSEANYGYTF. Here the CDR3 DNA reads TGCGCCAGCAGCTTGACCAGTGAGGCTAACTATGGCTACACCTTC.

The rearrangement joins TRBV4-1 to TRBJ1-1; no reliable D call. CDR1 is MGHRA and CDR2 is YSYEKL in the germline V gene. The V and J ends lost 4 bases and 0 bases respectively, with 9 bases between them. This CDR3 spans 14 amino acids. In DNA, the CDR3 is TGCGCCAGCAGCCTCTATGGTCTGAACACTGAAGCTTTCTTT. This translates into CASSLYGLNTEAFF.

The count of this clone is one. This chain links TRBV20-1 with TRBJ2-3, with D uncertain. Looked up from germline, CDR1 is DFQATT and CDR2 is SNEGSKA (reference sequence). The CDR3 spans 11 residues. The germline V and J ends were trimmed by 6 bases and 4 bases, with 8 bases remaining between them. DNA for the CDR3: TGCAGTGCCCTCCGGGCAGATACGCAGTATTTT. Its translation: CSALRADTQYF.

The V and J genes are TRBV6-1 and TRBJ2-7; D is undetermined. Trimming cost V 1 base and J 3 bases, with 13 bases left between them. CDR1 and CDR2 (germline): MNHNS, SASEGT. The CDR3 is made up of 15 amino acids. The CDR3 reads CASSEELLPNYEQYF. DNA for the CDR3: TGTGCCAGCAGTGAAGAACTACTCCCAAACTACGAGCAGTACTTC.

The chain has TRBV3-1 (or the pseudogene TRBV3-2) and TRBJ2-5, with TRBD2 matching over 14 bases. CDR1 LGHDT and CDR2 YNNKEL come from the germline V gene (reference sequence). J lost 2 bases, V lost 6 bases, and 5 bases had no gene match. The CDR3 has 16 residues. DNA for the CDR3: TGTGCCAGCAGACGGACTAGCGGGGGGCTACAAGAGACCCAGTACTTC. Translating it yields CASRRTSGGLQETQYF.

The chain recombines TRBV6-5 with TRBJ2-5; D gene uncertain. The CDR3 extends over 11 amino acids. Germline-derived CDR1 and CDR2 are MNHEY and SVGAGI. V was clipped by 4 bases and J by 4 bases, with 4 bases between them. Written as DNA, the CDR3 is TGTGCCAGCAGTTCAGGAGAGACCCAGTACTTC. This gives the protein CASSSGETQYF.

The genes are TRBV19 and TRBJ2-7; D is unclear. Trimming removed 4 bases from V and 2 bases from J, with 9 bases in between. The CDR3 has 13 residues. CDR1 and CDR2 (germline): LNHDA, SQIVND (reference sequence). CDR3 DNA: TGTGCCAGTAGTAGAACAATTACCTACGAGCAGTACTTC. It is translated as CASSRTITYEQYF.

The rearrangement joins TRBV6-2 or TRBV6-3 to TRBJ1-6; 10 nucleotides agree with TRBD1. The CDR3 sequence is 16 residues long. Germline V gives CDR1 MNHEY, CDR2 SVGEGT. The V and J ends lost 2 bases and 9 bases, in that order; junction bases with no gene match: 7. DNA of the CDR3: TGTGCCAGCAGTTACGGGCCCGGGACAGGGGTTTCACCCCTCCACTTT. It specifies CASSYGPGTGVSPLHF.

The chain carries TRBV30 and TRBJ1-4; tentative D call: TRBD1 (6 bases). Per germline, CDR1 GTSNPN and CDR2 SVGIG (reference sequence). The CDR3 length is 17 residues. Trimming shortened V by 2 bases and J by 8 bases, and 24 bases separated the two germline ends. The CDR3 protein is CAWSRRQARRRFEKLFF. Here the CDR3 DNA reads TGTGCCTGGAGTCGCCGACAGGCCCGTAGGAGATTCGAAAAACTGTTTTTT.

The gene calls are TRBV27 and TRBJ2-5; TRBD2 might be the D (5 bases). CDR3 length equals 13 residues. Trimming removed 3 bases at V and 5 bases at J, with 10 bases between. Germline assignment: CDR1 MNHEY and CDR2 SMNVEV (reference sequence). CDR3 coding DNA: TGTGCCAGCAGTTTTAACACGGGGGAGACCCAGTACTTC. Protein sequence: CASSFNTGETQYF.

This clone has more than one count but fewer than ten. CDR3 loop: CASTRGSGSSYEQYF. The CDR3 coding sequence is TGTGCCAGCACCCGTGGTAGCGGGAGCTCCTACGAGCAGTACTTC. The chain combines TRBV9 with TRBJ2-7; 9 bases fit TRBD2. Looked up from germline, CDR1 is SGDLS and CDR2 is YYNGEE. The CDR3 is made up of 15 amino acids. V shed 6 bases and J 0 bases; nucleotides not matched to a gene: 7.

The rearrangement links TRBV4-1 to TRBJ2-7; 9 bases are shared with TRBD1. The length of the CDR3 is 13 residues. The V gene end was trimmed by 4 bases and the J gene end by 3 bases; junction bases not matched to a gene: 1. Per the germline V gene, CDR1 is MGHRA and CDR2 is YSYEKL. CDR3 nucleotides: TGCGCCAGCAGCCGGACAGGGGACTACGAGCAGTACTTC. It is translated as CASSRTGDYEQYF.

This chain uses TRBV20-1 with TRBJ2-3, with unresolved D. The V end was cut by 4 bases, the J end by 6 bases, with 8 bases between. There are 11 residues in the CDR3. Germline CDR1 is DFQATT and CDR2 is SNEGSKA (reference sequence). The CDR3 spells CSATTPDTQYF. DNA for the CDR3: TGCAGTGCTACAACACCCGATACGCAGTATTTT.

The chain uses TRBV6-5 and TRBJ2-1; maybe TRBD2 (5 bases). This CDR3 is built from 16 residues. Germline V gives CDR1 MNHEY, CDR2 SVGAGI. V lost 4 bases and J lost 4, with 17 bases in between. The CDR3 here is CASSSTRTAQYNEQFF. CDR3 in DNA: TGTGCCAGCAGTTCCACTAGGACCGCTCAATACAATGAGCAGTTCTTC.

CDR3 loop: CASSPLGLAGGYNEQFF. The CDR3 DNA reads TGTGCCAGCAGCCCGCTGGGACTAGCGGGAGGCTACAATGAGCAGTTCTTC. The chain recombines TRBV7-3 with TRBJ2-1; 15 bases align to TRBD2. The J segment lost 3 bases and the V segment lost 5 bases, leaving 5 bases of the junction unmatched. Per the germline V gene, CDR1 is SGHTA and CDR2 is FQGTGA. CDR3 length: 17 amino acids.

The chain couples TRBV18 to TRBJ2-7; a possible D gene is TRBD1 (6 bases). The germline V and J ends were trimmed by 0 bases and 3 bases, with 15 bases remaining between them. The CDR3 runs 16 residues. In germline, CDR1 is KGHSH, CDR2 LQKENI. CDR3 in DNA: TGTGCCAGCTCACCACCAAACCCCGGGACACGCTACGAGCAGTACTTC. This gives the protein CASSPPNPGTRYEQYF.

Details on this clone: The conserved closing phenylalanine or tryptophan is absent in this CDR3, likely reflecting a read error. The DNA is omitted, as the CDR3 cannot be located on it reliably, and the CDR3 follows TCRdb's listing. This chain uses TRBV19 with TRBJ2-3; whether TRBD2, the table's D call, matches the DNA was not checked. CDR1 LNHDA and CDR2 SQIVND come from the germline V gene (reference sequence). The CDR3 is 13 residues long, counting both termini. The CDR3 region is CASSIGPAGAQTI.

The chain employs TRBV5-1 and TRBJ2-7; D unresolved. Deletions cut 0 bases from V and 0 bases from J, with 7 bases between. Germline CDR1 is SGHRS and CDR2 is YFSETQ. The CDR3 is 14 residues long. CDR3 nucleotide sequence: TGCGCCAGCAGCTTGGGCAGGTACTCCTACGAGCAGTACTTC. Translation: CASSLGRYSYEQYF. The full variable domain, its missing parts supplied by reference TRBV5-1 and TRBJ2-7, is KAGVTQTPRYLIKTRGQQVTLSCSPISGHRSVSWYQQTPGQGLQFLFEYFSETQRNKGNFPGRFSGRQFSNSRSEMNVSTLELGDSALYLCASSLGRYSYEQYFGPGTRLTVT.

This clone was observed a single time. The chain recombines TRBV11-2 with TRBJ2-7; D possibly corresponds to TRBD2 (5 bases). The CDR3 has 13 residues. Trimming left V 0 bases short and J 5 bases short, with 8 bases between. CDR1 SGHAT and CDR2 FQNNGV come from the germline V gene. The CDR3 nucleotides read TGTGCCAGCAGCTTAGATGGAGGAGACGAGCAGTACTTC. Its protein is CASSLDGGDEQYF.

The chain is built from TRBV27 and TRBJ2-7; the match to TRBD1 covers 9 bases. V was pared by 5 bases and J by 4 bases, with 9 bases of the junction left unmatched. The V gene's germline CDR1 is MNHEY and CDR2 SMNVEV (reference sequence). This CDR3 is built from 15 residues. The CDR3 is CASSATGTGKYEQYF. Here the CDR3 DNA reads TGTGCCAGCAGTGCAACCGGGACAGGGAAATACGAGCAGTACTTC.

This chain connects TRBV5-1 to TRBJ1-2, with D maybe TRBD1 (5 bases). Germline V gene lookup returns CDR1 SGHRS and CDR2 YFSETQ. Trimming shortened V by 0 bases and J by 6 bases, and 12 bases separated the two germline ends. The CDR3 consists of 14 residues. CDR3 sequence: CASSLVTERDGYTF. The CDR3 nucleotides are TGCGCCAGCAGCTTGGTGACAGAGCGGGATGGCTACACCTTC.

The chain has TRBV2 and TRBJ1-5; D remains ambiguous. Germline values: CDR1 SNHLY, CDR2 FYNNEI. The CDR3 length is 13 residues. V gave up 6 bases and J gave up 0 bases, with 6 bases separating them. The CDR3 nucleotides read TGTGCCAGCAGGGGAGTTAGCAATCAGCCCCAGCATTTT. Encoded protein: CASRGVSNQPQHF.

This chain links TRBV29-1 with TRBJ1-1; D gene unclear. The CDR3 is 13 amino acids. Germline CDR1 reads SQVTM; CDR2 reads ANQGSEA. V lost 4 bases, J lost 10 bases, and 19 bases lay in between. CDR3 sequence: CSVVTQPSGLAFF. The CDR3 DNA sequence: TGCAGCGTTGTAACACAGCCCTCGGGATTAGCTTTCTTT.

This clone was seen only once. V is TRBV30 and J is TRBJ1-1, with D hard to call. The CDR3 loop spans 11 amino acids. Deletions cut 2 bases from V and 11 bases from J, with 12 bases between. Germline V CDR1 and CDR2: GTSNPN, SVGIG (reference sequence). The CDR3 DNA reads TGTGCCTGGAGTCGGTCCCTGGAGGCTTTCTTT. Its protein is CAWSRSLEAFF.

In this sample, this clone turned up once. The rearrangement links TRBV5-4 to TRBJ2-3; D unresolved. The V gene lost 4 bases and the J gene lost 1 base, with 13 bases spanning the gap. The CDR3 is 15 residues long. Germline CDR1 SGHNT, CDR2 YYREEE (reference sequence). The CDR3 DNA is TGTGCCAGCAGCCTCTCCGTACACGGCACAGATACGCAGTATTTT. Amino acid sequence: CASSLSVHGTDTQYF. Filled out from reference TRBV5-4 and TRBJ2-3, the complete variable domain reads ETGVTQSPTHLIKTRGQQVTLRCSSQSGHNTVSWYQQALGQGPQFIFQYYREEENGRGNFPPRFSGLQFPNYSSELNVNALELDDSALYLCASSLSVHGTDTQYFGPGTRLTVL.